The rows below give T cell receptor beta chains drawn from one sample of a study of cytomegalovirus exposure and HLA in healthy donors. Produced via immunoSEQ multiplex PCR; TCRdb's table is partial and in-frame only. The sample yields approximately 89,000 clones, 85% seen once. The sequencing sample was made of PBMCs. Every receptor here comes from a man aged 40-50 years in good health and CMV-seropositive. Both conserved end residues are part of each CDR3. The order of the fields is V gene, J gene, D gene, clone size, CDR3 protein, CDR3 DNA. A D gene is named only where the DNA matches it firmly. Clone size is shown for a subset of rows, as once, few, many or a class of expanded clone.

TRBV2,TRBJ2-1,TRBD2,.,CASKRGYVMDEQFF,TGTGCCAGCAAGCGGGGATACGTTATGGATGAGCAGTTCTTC
TRBV7-2,TRBJ2-3,.,.,CASSWGSGTGTDTQYF,TGTGCCAGCAGCTGGGGTAGCGGAACCGGCACAGATACGCAGTATTTT
TRBV19,TRBJ1-6,TRBD1,.,CASSTRQGSYNSPLHF,TGTGCCAGTAGTACCCGACAGGGTTCCTATAATTCACCCCTCCACTTT
TRBV4-1,TRBJ2-7,TRBD2,.,CASSPGTSGIYEQYF,TGCGCCAGCAGCCCCGGGACTAGCGGGATCTACGAGCAGTACTTC
TRBV19,TRBJ2-7,TRBD1,.,CASSAQTGQPTKQYF,TGTGCCAGTAGTGCGCAAACGGGACAGCCTACGAAGCAGTACTTC
TRBV15,TRBJ2-3,TRBD2,.,CATSRGENSGRTTDTQYF,TGTGCCACCAGCAGAGGAGAGAATAGCGGGAGAACCACAGATACGCAGTATTTT
TRBV6-5,TRBJ1-2,TRBD1,.,CASSYQGQPYGYTF,TGTGCCAGCAGTTACCAGGGACAGCCTTATGGCTACACCTTC
TRBV5-1,TRBJ2-5,TRBD2,.,CASSPGLAGIIETQYF,TGCGCCAGCAGCCCTGGACTAGCGGGGATTATCGAGACCCAGTACTTC
TRBV6-5,TRBJ2-1,TRBD2,.,CASRRTSGTYNEQFF,TGTGCCAGCAGAAGGACTAGCGGGACCTACAATGAGCAGTTCTTC
TRBV10-3,TRBJ1-5,.,.,CAISETGLSNQPQHF,TGTGCCATCAGTGAGACAGGGCTTAGCAATCAGCCCCAGCATTTT
TRBV5-4,TRBJ1-2,.,.,CASSLGGGQGGYTF,TGTGCCAGCAGCTTGGGCGGGGGGCAGGGGGGCTACACCTTC
TRBV9,TRBJ2-5,TRBD2,.,CASSVEGLAGRETQYF,TGTGCCAGCAGCGTAGAGGGACTAGCGGGACGGGAGACCCAGTACTTC
TRBV20-1,TRBJ2-5,.,.,CSAGQQETQYF,TGCAGTGCTGGACAGCAAGAGACCCAGTACTTC
TRBV2,TRBJ1-1,.,.,CASRGAGEAFF,TGTGCCAGCAGAGGTGCAGGAGAAGCTTTCTTT
TRBV7-9,TRBJ2-1,.,.,CSSSLTRRGNYNEQFF,TGTTCCAGCAGCTTGACGCGGCGGGGCAACTACAATGAGCAGTTCTTC
TRBV5-1,TRBJ2-3,TRBD2,once,CASSPGLVADTQYF,TGCGCCAGCAGCCCCGGACTAGTCGCAGATACGCAGTATTTT
TRBV12-5,TRBJ1-1,.,.,CASGLVDVPYGTLEAFF,TGTGCTAGTGGTTTGGTGGACGTCCCCTATGGGACACTGGAGGCTTTCTTT
TRBV5-1,TRBJ2-5,TRBD2,few,CASSLRGGETQYF,TGCGCCAGCAGCTTGAGGGGAGGGGAGACCCAGTACTTC
TRBV5-1,TRBJ2-7,.,.,CASSLGKQGEQYF,TGCGCCAGCAGCTTGGGGAAGCAGGGGGAGCAGTACTTC
TRBV6-1,TRBJ1-2,.,once,CASRAGPHYGYTF,TGTGCCAGCAGAGCAGGGCCCCACTATGGCTACACCTTC
TRBV18,TRBJ2-1,TRBD1,.,CASSLNRGHNEQFF,TGTGCCAGCTCACTAAACAGGGGTCACAATGAGCAGTTCTTC
TRBV29-1,TRBJ1-2,TRBD1,few,CSAHRIGTGGDGYTF,TGCAGCGCCCATCGGATTGGGACAGGGGGCGATGGCTACACCTTC
TRBV5-5,TRBJ2-7,TRBD2,.,CASSLGWGGRWYEQYF,TGTGCCAGCAGCTTGGGATGGGGCGGGAGGTGGTACGAGCAGTACTTC
TRBV4-2,TRBJ1-1,TRBD1,.,CASSQGGQGWAFF,TGTGCCAGCAGCCAAGGGGGACAGGGGTGGGCTTTCTTT
TRBV7-9,TRBJ2-3,TRBD2,once,CASSLSGTSTDTQYF,TGTGCCAGCAGTCTTAGCGGGACTAGCACAGATACGCAGTATTTT
TRBV30,TRBJ2-5,.,.,CAWNEISQETQYF,TGTGCCTGGAACGAGATTTCTCAAGAGACCCAGTACTTC
TRBV5-1,TRBJ2-3,.,.,CASSPPTLAATSTDTQYF,TGCGCCAGCAGCCCTCCGACTTTAGCGGCGACTAGCACAGATACGCAGTATTTT